This record covers a single T cell receptor beta chain. The target antigen is unknown. The junction shows a germline mismatch at one end, possibly a read error. 60 Vbeta and 13 Jbeta primers were used in PCR. The method was immunoSEQ multiplex PCR; TCRdb's version includes in-frame clones alone and lacks a portion of them. Seen here are 90,000 to 110,000 clones, 69% observed once, and the top ten hold around 5.4%. This record belongs to a study of cytomegalovirus exposure and HLA in healthy donors. Study in general: HLA-typed donors contributed around 85 million unique TCRs, which were held in an early data release.

Study findings and constraints: Later examination showed HLA-associated TCR beta chains had greater clonal expansion than equally common others.

The CDR3 covers 15 residues. CDR1 is KGHSH, CDR2 LQKENI, per germline. This TCR was sampled from an older woman in good health and CMV-seropositive. This rearrangement joins TRBV18 to TRBJ2-7, with 11 bases aligning to TRBD2. The specimen was PBMCs. The CDR3 sequence: CASSPPGGLLAGGAF. The CDR3 nucleotides read TGTGCCAGCTCACCGCCGGGGGGCCTCCTAGCGGGGGGCGCCTTC.